The rows below give T cell receptor beta chains drawn from one sample of a study of OX40 agonist ivuxolimab in advanced cancers. The method was immunoSEQ multiplex PCR; TCRdb's version includes in-frame clones alone and lacks a portion of them. The sample records 96,000 or so clones, about four fifths being singletons. The sample consisted of CD4+ or CD8+ T cells sorted from blood, taken in a trial of the OX40 agonist ivuxolimab. The receptors here all came from an adult with an advanced solid tumor such as melanoma, head and neck, liver or kidney cancer. Each CDR3 is given with its conserved first and last residue. D genes are given only for firm matches. Rows give clone size only sometimes, using once, few, many, or a class for an expanded clone.

TRBD1	TRBV27	TRBJ1-5	.	CASSRGTGGGGNQPQHF	TGTGCCAGCAGTCGGGGGACAGGGGGAGGGGGCAATCAGCCCCAGCATTTT
TRBD1	TRBV27	TRBJ2-5	.	CASSPLDRGAETQYF	TGTGCCAGCAGCCCACTGGACAGGGGGGCAGAGACCCAGTACTTC
TRBD1	TRBV29-1	TRBJ1-2	few	CSVEDQGVYGYTF	TGCAGCGTTGAAGATCAGGGGGTCTATGGCTACACCTTC
.	TRBV19	TRBJ1-1	few	CASSSGQYTEAFF	TGTGCCAGTAGTAGTGGACAGTACACTGAAGCTTTCTTT
.	TRBV5-6	TRBJ2-1	.	CASNLASQNEQFF	TGTGCCAGCAACCTAGCGTCACAGAATGAGCAGTTCTTC
.	TRBV7-2	TRBJ2-4	.	CASSLATSSGRVIQYF	TGTGCCAGCAGCTTAGCAACCAGCAGTGGAAGGGTCATTCAGTACTTC
.	TRBV28	TRBJ2-7	.	CASKGRYEQYF	TGTGCCAGTAAAGGCCGCTACGAGCAGTACTTC
.	TRBV6-6	TRBJ2-2	.	CASRRDTIISGELFF	TGTGCCAGCCGGAGGGACACAATAATCTCCGGGGAGCTGTTTTTT
TRBD2	TRBV2	TRBJ2-3	.	CASSGAGGGTDTQYF	TGTGCCAGCAGTGGGGCGGGGGGAGGCACAGATACGCAGTATTTT
TRBD1	TRBV27	TRBJ1-2	.	CASSFYGQGAHDYGYTF	TGTGCCAGCAGTTTCTACGGACAGGGGGCGCATGACTATGGCTACACCTTC
.	TRBV19	TRBJ1-1	.	CATHGHLNTEAFF	TGTGCCACCCATGGACACCTGAACACTGAAGCTTTCTTT
.	TRBV2	TRBJ2-7	.	CASSEPREQYF	TGTGCCAGCAGTGAACCCCGCGAGCAGTACTTC
TRBD2	TRBV14	TRBJ2-7	.	CASSLLGTRRWEQYF	TGTGCCAGCAGCCTACTAGGGACTAGGCGTTGGGAGCAGTACTTC
.	TRBV4-2	TRBJ2-6	.	CASSQDDRSGANVLTF	TGTGCCAGCAGCCAAGATGACAGGTCTGGGGCCAACGTCCTGACTTTC
.	TRBV10-3	TRBJ1-5	.	CAITPAPGDQPQHF	TGTGCCATCACCCCCGCCCCAGGGGACCAGCCCCAGCATTTT
TRBD1	TRBV5-6	TRBJ2-7	.	CASSLVDRGLDEQYF	TGTGCCAGCAGCTTGGTCGACAGGGGGCTCGACGAGCAGTACTTC
TRBD2	TRBV14	TRBJ2-1	.	CASSHLAGHEQFF	TGTGCCAGCAGTCACTTAGCGGGGCATGAGCAGTTCTTC
TRBD1	TRBV2	TRBJ1-1	.	CASWDSSGGAFF	TGTGCCAGCTGGGACAGCTCGGGTGGAGCTTTCTTT
.	TRBV4-2	TRBJ1-3	.	CASSQDDRASSGNTIYF	TGTGCCAGCAGCCAAGATGACCGGGCCTCCTCTGGAAACACCATATATTTT
.	TRBV5-1	TRBJ2-7	.	CASSEGYSYEQYF	TGCGCCAGCAGCGAAGGGTACTCCTACGAGCAGTACTTC
.	TRBV6-6	TRBJ2-6	.	CASLGGGANVLTF	TGTGCCAGCCTCGGTGGAGGGGCCAACGTCCTGACTTTC
TRBD2	TRBV12-5	TRBJ2-3	.	CASGMALAGTDTQYF	TGTGCTAGTGGAATGGCACTAGCGGGCACAGATACGCAGTATTTT
.	TRBV10-3	TRBJ1-1	.	CAISDSRQLNTEAFF	TGTGCCATCAGTGATTCTCGACAGTTGAACACTGAAGCTTTCTTT
TRBD2	TRBV5-8	TRBJ2-1	.	CASSPRAGGPWNEQFF	TGTGCCAGCAGCCCCCGGGCGGGGGGCCCTTGGAATGAGCAGTTCTTC
.	TRBV5-8	TRBJ2-2	.	CASSLLAGYANTGELFF	TGTGCCAGCAGCTTGCTGGCGGGCTACGCGAACACCGGGGAGCTGTTTTTT
.	TRBV2	TRBJ2-3	.	CASTLLRDTQYF	TGTGCCAGCACCCTCCTGCGGGATACGCAGTATTTT
.	TRBV27	TRBJ2-1	.	CASSPAAGTRHSEQFF	TGTGCCAGCAGTCCAGCCGCCGGGACGCGTCACAGTGAGCAGTTCTTC
.	TRBV7-8	TRBJ1-1	.	CASSLQATDPNTEAFF	TGTGCCAGCAGCTTACAAGCGACAGACCCGAACACTGAAGCTTTCTTT
.	TRBV6-5	TRBJ2-7	.	CASSVFSQPSYEQHF	TGTGCCAGCAGTGTTTTTAGTCAACCCTCTTACGAGCAGCACTTC
TRBD2	TRBV7-2	TRBJ2-7	.	CASSLGEGPYEQYF	TGTGCCAGCAGCTTAGGGGAGGGGCCCTACGAGCAGTACTTC
.	TRBV2	TRBJ2-7	.	CASTPPLGEQYF	TGTGCCAGCACCCCCCCCCTGGGAGAGCAGTACTTC
TRBD2	TRBV7-6	TRBJ2-2	.	CASSSPGTSGGELFF	TGTGCCAGCAGCTCCCCCGGGACTAGCGGGGGGGAGCTGTTTTTT
.	TRBV7-2	TRBJ1-5	once	CASSLGGTRQPQHF	TGTGCCAGCAGCTTGGGGGGGACGCGGCAGCCCCAGCATTTT
TRBD1	TRBV6-1	TRBJ1-2	.	CASAGQGYGYTF	TGTGCCAGTGCGGGACAGGGTTATGGCTACACCTTC
TRBD2	TRBV7-8	TRBJ2-1	.	CASSSREGRGGLAGVNEQFF	TGTGCCAGCAGCTCCCGGGAAGGCAGGGGGGGACTAGCGGGAGTCAATGAGCAGTTCTTC
TRBD2	TRBV28	TRBJ2-7	once	CASRMTSGRAYEQYF	TGTGCCAGCAGAATGACTAGCGGGAGGGCCTACGAGCAGTACTTC
TRBD1	TRBV6-6	TRBJ2-7	.	CASSSTGPFEQYF	TGTGCCAGCAGTTCGACAGGGCCCTTTGAGCAGTACTTC
.	TRBV13	TRBJ1-2	.	CASSLSPAGYTF	TGTGCCAGCAGCCTATCTCCGGCCGGCTACACCTTC
.	TRBV6-1	TRBJ1-5	.	CASSDWDQPQHF	TGTGCCAGCAGTGACTGGGATCAGCCCCAGCATTTT
TRBD2	TRBV9	TRBJ2-1	once	CASSLAQLAGGGNEQFF	TGTGCCAGCAGCTTAGCCCAACTAGCGGGAGGAGGGAATGAGCAGTTCTTC
.	TRBV18	TRBJ2-5	.	CASSGQETQYF	TGTGCCAGCTCCGGGCAAGAGACCCAGTACTTC
TRBD1	TRBV6-5	TRBJ1-1	once	CASSYRTGNEAFF	TGTGCCAGCAGTTACCGGACAGGGAATGAAGCTTTCTTT
.	TRBV5-8	TRBJ2-7	.	CASIQWGEGEQYF	TGTGCCAGCATCCAGTGGGGGGAAGGCGAGCAGTACTTC
.	TRBV12-5	TRBJ2-1	.	CASGHPQSQFF	TGTGCTAGTGGTCACCCACAGAGTCAGTTCTTC
TRBD1	TRBV19	TRBJ1-1	.	CASSPGTAPEAFF	TGTGCCAGTAGTCCTGGGACAGCCCCCGAAGCTTTCTTT
.	TRBV5-6	TRBJ2-7	.	CASSLGGNPYEQYF	TGTGCCAGCAGCTTGGGAGGGAACCCCTACGAGCAGTACTTC
.	TRBV27	TRBJ1-4	.	CASSWGLGAEKLFF	TGTGCCAGCAGTTGGGGATTGGGGGCCGAAAAACTGTTTTTT